This TCR beta chain originates from a study of CD8 T cells in ankylosing spondylitis. The CDR3 consists of 17 residues. Germline V gives CDR1 SGDLS, CDR2 YYNGEE. The V and J ends lost 0 bases and 4 bases respectively, with 14 bases between them. One entry per CDR3 protein, called by TCRdb with MiXCR from the 5' RACE reads. The sample yields approximately 260,000 distinct CDR3 sequences, around 9.2% seen once. Sequences were obtained from blood, either unsorted or a sorted T cell fraction (not recorded which). This clonotype originated in a male donor with ankylosing spondylitis or in good health (not recorded which). The chain combines TRBV9 with TRBJ2-6; D may be TRBD2 (6 bases). The CDR3 nucleotides are TGTGCCAGCAGCGTAGGGGTGGAGGGATCCGGGGCCAACGTCCTGACTTTC. It yields the protein CASSVGVEGSGANVLTF.